Listed below are T cell receptor beta chains from one sample, sequenced in a study of cytomegalovirus exposure and HLA in healthy donors. TCRdb keeps only in-frame clones here, not all; method: immunoSEQ multiplex PCR. The sample has around 80,000 clones, roughly a tenth seen once. Sequencing was performed on PBMCs. The source of these receptors is a man in his sixties in good health and CMV-seropositive. CDR3s include the opening cysteine and the closing phenylalanine or tryptophan.

V gene	J gene	CDR3 protein
TRBV2	TRBJ1-1	CASQLYRDGEAFF
TRBV7-2	TRBJ2-1	CASSSYRGPYNEQFF
TRBV30	TRBJ2-2	CAWSGQQRTGELFF
TRBV4-1	TRBJ1-1	CASSQEVRLNTEAFF
TRBV27	TRBJ1-1	CASRTHRDMNTEAFF
TRBV5-1	TRBJ2-2	CASSSLSGQANTGELFF
TRBV5-8	TRBJ2-1	CASSAKLGTGHNEQFF
TRBV28	TRBJ1-2	CASSYRPGNNYGYTF
TRBV4-1	TRBJ1-6	CASSQEGTWGQSPLHF
TRBV19	TRBJ1-1	CASSLDDLEGTEAFF
TRBV14	TRBJ2-6	CASSQDYTRVSSGANVLTF
TRBV5-1	TRBJ1-1	CASSVGPGQRGAFF
TRBV7-2	TRBJ2-7	CASSLVAGVREQYF
TRBV5-1	TRBJ2-3	CASSLDTSGVGDTQYF
TRBV7-6	TRBJ1-2	CASGAGGGGYGYTF
TRBV9	TRBJ2-1	CASSAGGYSYNEQFF
TRBV28	TRBJ1-5	CASSPPRRSQPQHF
TRBV5-5	TRBJ1-6	CASSLAGTQQSPLHF
TRBV30	TRBJ2-3	CAWSLDRGRTDTQYF
TRBV28	TRBJ2-1	CASTTPGQGAGDEQFF
TRBV5-1	TRBJ2-7	CASSLDQINEQYF
TRBV19	TRBJ1-5	CASSPGTSQPQHF
TRBV6-4	TRBJ2-3	CASSPQGGTTDTQYF
TRBV28	TRBJ2-7	CASSGDSSYEQYF
TRBV30	TRBJ2-7	CAWMRTGGAAGYEQYF
TRBV27	TRBJ1-1	CASSLGVLTEAFF
TRBV28	TRBJ2-7	CASSPPVIWQGSYEQYF
TRBV5-1	TRBJ2-3	CASSLGQGGNTQYF